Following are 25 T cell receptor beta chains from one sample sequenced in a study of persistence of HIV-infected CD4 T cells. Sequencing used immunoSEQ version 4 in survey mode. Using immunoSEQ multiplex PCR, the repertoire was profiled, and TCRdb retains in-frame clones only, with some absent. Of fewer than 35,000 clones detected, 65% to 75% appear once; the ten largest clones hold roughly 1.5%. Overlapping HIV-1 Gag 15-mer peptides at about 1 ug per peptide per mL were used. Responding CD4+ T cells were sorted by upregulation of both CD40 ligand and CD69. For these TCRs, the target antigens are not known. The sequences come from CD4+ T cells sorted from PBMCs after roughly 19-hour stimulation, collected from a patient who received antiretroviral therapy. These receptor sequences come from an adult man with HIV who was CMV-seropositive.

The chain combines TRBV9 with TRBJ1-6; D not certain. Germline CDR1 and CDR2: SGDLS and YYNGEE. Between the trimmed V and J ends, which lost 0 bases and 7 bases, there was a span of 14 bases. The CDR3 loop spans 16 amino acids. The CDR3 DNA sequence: TGTGCCAGCAGCGTAGGGGCAGGAGGGCTGAATTCACCCCTCCACTTT. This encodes CASSVGAGGLNSPLHF. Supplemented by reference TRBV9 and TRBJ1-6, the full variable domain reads DSGVTQTPKHLITATGQRVTLRCSPRSGDLSVYWYQQSLDQGLQFLIQYYNGEERAKGNILERFSAQQFPDLHSELNLSSLELGDSALYFCASSVGAGGLNSPLHFGNGTRLTVT.

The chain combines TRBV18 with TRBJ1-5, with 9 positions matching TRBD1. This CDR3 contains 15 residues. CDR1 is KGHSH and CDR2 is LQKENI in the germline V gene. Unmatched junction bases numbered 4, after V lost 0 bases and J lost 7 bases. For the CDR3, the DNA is TGTGCCAGCTCACCACCGGGACAGGGAGCCCAGCCCCAGCATTTT. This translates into CASSPPGQGAQPQHF.

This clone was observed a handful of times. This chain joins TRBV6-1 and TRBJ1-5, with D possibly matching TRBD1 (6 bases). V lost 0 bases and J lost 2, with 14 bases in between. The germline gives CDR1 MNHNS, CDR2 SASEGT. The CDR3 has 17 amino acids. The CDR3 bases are TGTGCCAGCAGTGAAGCGGGGGGGGCGAGGGGCAATCAGCCCCAGCATTTT. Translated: CASSEAGGARGNQPQHF.

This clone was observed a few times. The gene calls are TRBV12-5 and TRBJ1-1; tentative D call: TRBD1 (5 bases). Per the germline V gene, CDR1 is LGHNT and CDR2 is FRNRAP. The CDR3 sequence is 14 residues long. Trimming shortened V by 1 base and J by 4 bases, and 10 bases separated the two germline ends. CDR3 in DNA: TGTGCTAGTGGTTTGGCCTACGGGGGCACTGAAGCTTTCTTT. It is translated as CASGLAYGGTEAFF.

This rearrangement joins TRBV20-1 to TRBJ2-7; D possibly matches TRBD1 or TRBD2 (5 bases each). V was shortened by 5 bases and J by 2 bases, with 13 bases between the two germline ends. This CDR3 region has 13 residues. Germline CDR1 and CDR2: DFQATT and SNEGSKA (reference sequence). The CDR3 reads CSACGQGAYEQYF. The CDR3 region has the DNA TGCAGTGCTTGTGGGCAGGGAGCCTACGAGCAGTACTTC.

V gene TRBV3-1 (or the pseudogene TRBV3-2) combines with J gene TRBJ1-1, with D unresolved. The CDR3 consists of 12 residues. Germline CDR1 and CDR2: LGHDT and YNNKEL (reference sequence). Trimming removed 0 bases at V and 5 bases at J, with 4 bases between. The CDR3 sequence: CASSQDYTEAFF. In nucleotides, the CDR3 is TGTGCCAGCAGCCAAGATTATACTGAAGCTTTCTTT.

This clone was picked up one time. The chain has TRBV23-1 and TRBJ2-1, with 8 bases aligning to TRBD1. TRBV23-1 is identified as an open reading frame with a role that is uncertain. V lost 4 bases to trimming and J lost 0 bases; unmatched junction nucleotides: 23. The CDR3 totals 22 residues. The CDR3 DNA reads TGCGCCAGCAGTCCGACCATGCCGGGACAGGAGGTAACAGGGAGCTCCTACAATGAGCAGTTCTTC. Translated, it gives CASSPTMPGQEVTGSSYNEQFF.

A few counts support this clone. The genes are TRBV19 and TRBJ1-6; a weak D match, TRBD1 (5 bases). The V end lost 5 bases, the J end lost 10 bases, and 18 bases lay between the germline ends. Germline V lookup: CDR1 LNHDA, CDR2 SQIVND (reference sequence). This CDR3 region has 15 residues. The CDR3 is CASSAPGIGGSPLHF. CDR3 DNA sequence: TGTGCCAGTAGTGCTCCGGGAATCGGGGGGTCACCCCTCCACTTT.

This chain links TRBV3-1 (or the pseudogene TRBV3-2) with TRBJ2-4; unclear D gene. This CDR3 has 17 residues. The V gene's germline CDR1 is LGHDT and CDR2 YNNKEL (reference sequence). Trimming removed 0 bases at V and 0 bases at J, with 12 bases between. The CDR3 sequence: CASSQEKTAGAKNIQYF. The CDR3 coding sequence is TGTGCCAGCAGCCAAGAGAAAACGGCCGGAGCCAAAAACATTCAGTACTTC.

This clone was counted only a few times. CDR3 nucleotides: TGTGCCAGCAGCCCCGGGACGGAGATGAACACTGAAGCTTTCTTT. It translates to CASSPGTEMNTEAFF. The V gene is TRBV7-9, the J gene TRBJ1-1, with TRBD1 as a possible D gene (5 bases). CDR1 SEHNR and CDR2 FQNEAQ come from the germline V gene (reference sequence). The CDR3 is made up of 15 amino acids. The ends were cut back, 5 bases at V and 0 bases at J, with 13 bases in the middle.

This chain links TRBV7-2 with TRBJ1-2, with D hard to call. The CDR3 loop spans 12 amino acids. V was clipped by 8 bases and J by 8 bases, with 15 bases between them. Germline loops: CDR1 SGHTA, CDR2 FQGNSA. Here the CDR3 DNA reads TGTGCCAGCTCGACCCAAAGAAGGGGCTACACCTTC. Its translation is CASSTQRRGYTF.

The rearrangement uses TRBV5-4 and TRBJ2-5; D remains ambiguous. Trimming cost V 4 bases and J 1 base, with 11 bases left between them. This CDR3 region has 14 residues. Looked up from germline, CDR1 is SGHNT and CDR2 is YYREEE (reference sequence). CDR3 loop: CASSHLGSQETQYF. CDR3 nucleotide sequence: TGTGCCAGCAGCCATTTGGGGTCCCAAGAGACCCAGTACTTC.

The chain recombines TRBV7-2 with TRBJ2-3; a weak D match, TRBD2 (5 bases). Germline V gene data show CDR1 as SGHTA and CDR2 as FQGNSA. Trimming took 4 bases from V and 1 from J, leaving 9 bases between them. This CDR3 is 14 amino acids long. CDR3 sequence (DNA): TGTGCCAGCAGCTCCCTGGAGGGCACAGATACGCAGTATTTT. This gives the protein CASSSLEGTDTQYF.

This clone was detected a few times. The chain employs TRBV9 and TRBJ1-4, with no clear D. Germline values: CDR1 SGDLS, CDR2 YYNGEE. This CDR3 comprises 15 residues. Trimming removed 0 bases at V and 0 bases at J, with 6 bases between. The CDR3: CASSVGTATNEKLFF. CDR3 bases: TGTGCCAGCAGCGTAGGGACGGCAACTAATGAAAAACTGTTTTTT.

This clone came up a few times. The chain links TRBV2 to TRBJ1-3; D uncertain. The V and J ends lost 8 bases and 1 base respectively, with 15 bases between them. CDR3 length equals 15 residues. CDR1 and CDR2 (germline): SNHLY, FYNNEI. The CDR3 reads CASGSGVASGNTIYF. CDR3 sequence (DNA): TGTGCCAGCGGCTCCGGGGTTGCTTCTGGAAACACCATATATTTT.

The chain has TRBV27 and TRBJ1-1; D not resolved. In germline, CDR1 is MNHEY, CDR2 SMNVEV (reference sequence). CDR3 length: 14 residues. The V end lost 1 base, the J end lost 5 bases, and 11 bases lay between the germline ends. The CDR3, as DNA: TGTGCCAGCAGTTTATTGGGGATTAGTACTGAAGCTTTCTTT. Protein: CASSLLGISTEAFF.

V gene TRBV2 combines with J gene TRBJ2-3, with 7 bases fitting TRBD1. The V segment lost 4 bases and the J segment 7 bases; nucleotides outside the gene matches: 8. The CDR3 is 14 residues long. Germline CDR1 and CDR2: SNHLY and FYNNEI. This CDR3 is CASSGRTGKNTQYF. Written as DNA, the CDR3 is TGTGCCAGCAGTGGAAGGACAGGAAAAAATACGCAGTATTTT.

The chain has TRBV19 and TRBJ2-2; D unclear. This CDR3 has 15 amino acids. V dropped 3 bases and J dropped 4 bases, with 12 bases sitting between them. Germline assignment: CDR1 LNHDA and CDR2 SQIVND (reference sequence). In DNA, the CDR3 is TGTGCCAGTAGTATGTTGCGTCAAAGCACCGGGGAGCTGTTTTTT. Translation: CASSMLRQSTGELFF.

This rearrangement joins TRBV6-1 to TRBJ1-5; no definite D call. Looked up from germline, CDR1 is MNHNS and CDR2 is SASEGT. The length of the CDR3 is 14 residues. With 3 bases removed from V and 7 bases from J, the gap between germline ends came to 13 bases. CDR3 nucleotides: TGTGCCAGCAGTGAGATGGGTCTCGGGCAGCCCCAGCATTTT. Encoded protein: CASSEMGLGQPQHF.

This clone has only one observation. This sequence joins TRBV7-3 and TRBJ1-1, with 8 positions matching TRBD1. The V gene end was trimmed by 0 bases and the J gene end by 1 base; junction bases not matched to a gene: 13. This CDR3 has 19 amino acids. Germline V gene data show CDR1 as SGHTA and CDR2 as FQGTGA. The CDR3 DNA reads TGTGCCAGCAGCTTAACGTATTTTTTAGGGACAGGCGAGAACACTGAAGCTTTCTTT. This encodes CASSLTYFLGTGENTEAFF.

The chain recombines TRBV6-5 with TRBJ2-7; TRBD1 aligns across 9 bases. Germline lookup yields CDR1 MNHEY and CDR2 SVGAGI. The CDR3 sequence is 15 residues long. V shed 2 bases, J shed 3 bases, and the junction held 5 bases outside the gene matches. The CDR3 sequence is CASSYGGQGIYEQYF. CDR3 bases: TGTGCCAGCAGTTACGGGGGACAGGGTATCTACGAGCAGTACTTC.

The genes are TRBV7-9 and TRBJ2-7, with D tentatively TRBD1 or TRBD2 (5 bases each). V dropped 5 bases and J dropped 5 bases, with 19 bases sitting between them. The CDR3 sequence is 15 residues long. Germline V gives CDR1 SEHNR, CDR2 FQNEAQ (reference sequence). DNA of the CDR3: TGTGCCAGCAGCCTTCGGGACGGTACCCCCAACGAGCAGTACTTC. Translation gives CASSLRDGTPNEQYF.

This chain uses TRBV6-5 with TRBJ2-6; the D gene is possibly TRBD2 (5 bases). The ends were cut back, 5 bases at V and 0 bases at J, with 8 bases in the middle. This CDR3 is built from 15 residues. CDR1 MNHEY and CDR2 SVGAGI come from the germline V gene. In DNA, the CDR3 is TGTGCCAGCAGTAGGGAGATCTCTGGGGCCAACGTCCTGACTTTC. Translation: CASSREISGANVLTF.

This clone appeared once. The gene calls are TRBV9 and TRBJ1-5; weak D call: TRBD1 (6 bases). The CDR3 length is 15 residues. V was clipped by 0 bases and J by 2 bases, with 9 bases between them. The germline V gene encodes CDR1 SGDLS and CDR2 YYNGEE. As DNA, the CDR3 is TGTGCCAGCAGCGTAGGAGGGGGTGGCAATCAGCCCCAGCATTTT. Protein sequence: CASSVGGGGNQPQHF.

This CDR3 reads CASQGGGNNQPQHF. DNA of the CDR3: TGCGCCAGCCAGGGAGGGGGAAACAATCAGCCCCAGCATTTT. This chain joins TRBV4-1 and TRBJ1-5; D possibly corresponds to TRBD1 (6 bases). The CDR3 sequence is 14 residues long. V gave up 8 bases and J gave up 3 bases, with 14 bases separating them. Germline assignment: CDR1 MGHRA and CDR2 YSYEKL.